These T cell receptor beta chains were read from a single sample in a study of OX40 agonist ivuxolimab in advanced cancers. Generated by immunoSEQ multiplex PCR, the TCRdb table keeps only in-frame clones and is missing some. The table has fewer than 85,000 clones, 90% seen once; the top ten hold around 0.35%. The sample was CD4+ or CD8+ T cells sorted from blood, taken in a trial of the OX40 agonist ivuxolimab. These receptors all come from an adult with an advanced solid tumor such as melanoma, head and neck, liver or kidney cancer. The CDR3 runs from the conserved cysteine through the conserved F or W. A D gene is named only where the DNA matches it firmly. Clone size is shown for a subset of rows, as once, few, many or a class of expanded clone.

abundance	len	v_gene	d_gene	j_gene	CDR3aa	CDR3nt
.	16	TRBV10-3	.	TRBJ2-7	CAISETLAVSSYEQYF	TGTGCCATCAGTGAAACACTGGCGGTGAGCTCCTACGAGCAGTACTTC
.	14	TRBV5-4	TRBD1	TRBJ2-1	CASSFGQGDNEQFF	TGTGCCAGCAGCTTCGGACAGGGCGACAATGAGCAGTTCTTC
.	15	TRBV5-4	TRBD2	TRBJ2-7	CASSVSSGRAGEQYF	TGTGCCAGCAGCGTATCTAGCGGGAGGGCCGGTGAGCAGTACTTC
.	15	TRBV29-1	TRBD2	TRBJ2-7	CSVGVPTSGRTEQYF	TGCAGCGTTGGGGTCCCCACTAGCGGGAGGACCGAGCAGTACTTC
.	15	TRBV7-9	.	TRBJ1-3	CASSLMQYSGNTIYF	TGTGCCAGCAGCTTAATGCAATACTCTGGAAACACCATATATTTT
.	15	TRBV19	TRBD1	TRBJ2-7	CASSLGTGASYEQYF	TGTGCCAGTAGTTTGGGGACAGGGGCTTCCTACGAGCAGTACTTC
.	15	TRBV5-4	TRBD2	TRBJ2-1	CASSSTSGTYNEQFF	TGTGCCAGCAGCTCAACTAGCGGGACTTACAATGAGCAGTTCTTC
.	17	TRBV5-1	TRBD2	TRBJ2-1	CASSLVTSGSGSNEQFF	TGCGCCAGCAGCTTGGTGACTAGCGGGAGTGGGAGCAATGAGCAGTTCTTC
.	15	TRBV5-1	.	TRBJ1-6	CASSQEGIAYSPLHF	TGCGCCAGCAGCCAGGAGGGTATAGCGTATTCACCCCTCCACTTT
.	15	TRBV19	TRBD1	TRBJ2-7	CASSQSGQGFYEQYF	TGTGCCAGTAGTCAATCGGGACAGGGGTTCTACGAGCAGTACTTC
few	15	TRBV7-2	.	TRBJ2-2	CASSQEAGNTGELFF	TGTGCCAGCAGCCAAGAGGCGGGGAACACCGGGGAGCTGTTTTTT
.	14	TRBV4-1	TRBD2	TRBJ2-1	CASSQPGGYYEQFF	TGCGCCAGCAGCCAACCCGGGGGGTATTATGAGCAGTTCTTC
once	14	TRBV29-1	TRBD2	TRBJ2-5	CGATSGSPQETQYF	TGCGGCGCTACTAGCGGGAGCCCGCAAGAGACCCAGTACTTC
.	15	TRBV19	TRBD1	TRBJ1-5	CASSTGGQSNQPQHF	TGTGCCAGTAGCACAGGGGGTCAAAGCAATCAGCCCCAGCATTTT
.	18	TRBV5-1	TRBD1	TRBJ1-1	CASSPYIPGQAENTEAFF	TGCGCCAGCAGCCCATATATACCGGGACAGGCTGAAAACACTGAAGCTTTCTTT
.	14	TRBV19	.	TRBJ1-2	CASSMGQTNNGYTF	TGTGCCAGTAGTATGGGCCAGACAAATAATGGCTACACCTTC
.	15	TRBV28	.	TRBJ2-2	CASSLEQGNTGELFF	TGTGCCAGCAGTTTGGAACAGGGCAACACCGGGGAGCTGTTTTTT
.	14	TRBV10-3	TRBD2	TRBJ2-1	CAISQSGNTNEQFF	TGTGCCATCAGTCAAAGCGGGAATACGAATGAGCAGTTCTTC
.	15	TRBV27	.	TRBJ2-1	CASSPGLAPNNEQFF	TGTGCCAGCAGTCCAGGACTGGCCCCTAACAATGAGCAGTTCTTC
.	13	TRBV5-1	.	TRBJ1-5	CASSPDGDQPQHF	TGCGCCAGCAGCCCAGACGGGGATCAGCCCCAGCATTTT
.	17	TRBV19	TRBD2	TRBJ2-7	CASSLGLAGPSSYEQYF	TGTGCCAGTAGTTTGGGACTAGCGGGACCCAGTTCCTACGAGCAGTACTTC
.	14	TRBV7-9	TRBD2	TRBJ2-7	CASSYAAGRLEQYF	TGTGCCAGCAGCTACGCGGCCGGGAGGCTCGAGCAGTACTTC
.	16	TRBV14	TRBD1	TRBJ2-7	CASSQPGTGVSYEQYF	TGTGCCAGCAGTCAACCCGGGACAGGGGTCTCCTACGAGCAGTACTTC
.	12	TRBV23-1	.	TRBJ1-4	CASFLTGEKLFF	TGCGCCAGCTTCCTTACGGGGGAAAAACTGTTTTTT
few	11	TRBV7-9	.	TRBJ2-7	CASSLYYEQYF	TGTGCCAGCAGCTTATACTACGAGCAGTACTTC
.	14	TRBV7-9	.	TRBJ2-7	CASSLVGSFYEQYF	TGTGCCAGCAGCTTGGTCGGGAGCTTTTACGAGCAGTACTTC
.	16	TRBV5-4	.	TRBJ1-4	CASSKSVGSGDEKLFF	TGTGCCAGCAGCAAATCAGTCGGCAGTGGAGATGAAAAACTGTTTTTT
.	16	TRBV2	.	TRBJ1-5	CASSVWDSGGNQPQHF	TGTGCCAGCAGTGTTTGGGACTCCGGGGGGAATCAGCCCCAGCATTTT
.	15	TRBV25-1	TRBD2	TRBJ2-1	CASRAGGSSYNEQFF	TGTGCCAGTAGAGCGGGGGGGAGTTCGTACAATGAGCAGTTCTTC
.	15	TRBV2	.	TRBJ1-4	CASEALPRGLEKLFF	TGTGCCAGTGAGGCCCTCCCCCGAGGTCTCGAAAAACTGTTTTTT
.	13	TRBV28	.	TRBJ2-5	CASSLSPQETQYF	TGTGCCAGCAGTTTATCCCCTCAAGAGACCCAGTACTTC
.	14	TRBV6-6	.	TRBJ1-3	CASSYDGLGNTIYF	TGTGCCAGCAGCTATGACGGGCTCGGAAACACCATATATTTT
.	14	TRBV7-2	.	TRBJ2-5	CASSSMGGQETQYF	TGTGCCAGCAGCTCAATGGGGGGACAAGAGACCCAGTACTTC
few	16	TRBV19	.	TRBJ1-5	CASSIAGVYSNQPQHF	TGTGCCAGTAGTATAGCGGGGGTTTATAGCAATCAGCCCCAGCATTTT
.	17	TRBV15	.	TRBJ1-5	CATSRDQVSGEGQAQHF	TGTGCCACCAGCAGAGATCAAGTCTCCGGAGAAGGGCAGGCCCAGCATTTT
.	15	TRBV28	TRBD2	TRBJ2-5	CASSSSGTSQETQYF	TGTGCCAGCAGTTCCAGCGGGACTAGCCAAGAGACCCAGTACTTC
.	13	TRBV5-4	.	TRBJ1-2	CASSTSGLYGYTF	TGTGCCAGCAGCACCTCGGGGCTATATGGCTACACCTTC
once	17	TRBV7-2	.	TRBJ1-3	CASSLLGQTFSGNTIYF	TGTGCCAGCAGCTTACTAGGACAGACCTTCTCTGGAAACACCATATATTTT
few	13	TRBV7-8	TRBD1	TRBJ2-7	CASSTDRGHEQYF	TGTGCCAGCAGCACTGACAGGGGGCACGAGCAGTACTTC
.	16	TRBV2	.	TRBJ2-6	CASSESIGAGANVLTF	TGTGCCAGCAGTGAGTCAATCGGGGCTGGGGCCAACGTCCTGACTTTC
.	21	TRBV5-1	TRBD2	TRBJ2-7	CASSWVGTGAGTSGGDYEQYF	TGCGCCAGCAGCTGGGTGGGGACAGGCGCCGGGACTAGCGGAGGAGACTACGAGCAGTACTTC
.	21	TRBV15	TRBD2	TRBJ2-2	CATSRETGLAGLIGGTGELFF	TGTGCCACCAGCAGAGAAACCGGACTAGCGGGTCTGATAGGGGGTACCGGGGAGCTGTTTTTT
.	16	TRBV10-3	.	TRBJ2-5	CAISESAAASKETQYF	TGTGCCATCAGTGAGTCCGCCGCAGCTTCCAAGGAGACCCAGTACTTC
.	13	TRBV19	.	TRBJ2-1	CASKIASDNEQFF	TGTGCCAGTAAGATAGCGAGCGACAATGAGCAGTTCTTC
.	13	TRBV7-6	.	TRBJ2-1	CASSTRPGYEQFF	TGTGCCAGCAGCACCCGACCTGGCTATGAGCAGTTCTTC
.	16	TRBV7-2	.	TRBJ2-3	CASSLAALDTGNTQYF	TGTGCCAGCAGCTTAGCTGCGCTGGACACAGGAAATACGCAGTATTTT
.	14	TRBV5-6	.	TRBJ2-7	CASSWGRPIGEQYF	TGTGCCAGCAGCTGGGGAAGGCCGATTGGGGAGCAGTACTTC
.	14	TRBV5-1	.	TRBJ1-1	CASSTQGGNTEAFF	TGCGCCAGCAGCACTCAGGGAGGAAACACTGAAGCTTTCTTT
.	18	TRBV9	.	TRBJ1-6	CASSATGQLSSYNSPLHF	TGTGCCAGCAGCGCCACAGGCCAGCTTAGCTCCTATAATTCACCCCTCCACTTT
.	13	TRBV27	.	TRBJ1-1	CASTARHGTEAFF	TGTGCCAGCACCGCCAGACACGGCACTGAAGCTTTCTTT
few	17	TRBV4-2	TRBD1	TRBJ2-1	CASSPRVDRGTANEQFF	TGTGCCAGCAGCCCCCGGGTTGACAGGGGGACGGCGAATGAGCAGTTCTTC
.	13	TRBV30	TRBD1	TRBJ2-2	CAWTGQGAGELFF	TGTGCCTGGACGGGCCAGGGGGCCGGGGAGCTGTTTTTT
.	12	TRBV5-1	.	TRBJ2-3	CASSFVSDTQYF	TGCGCCAGCAGCTTCGTCTCAGATACGCAGTATTTT
.	14	TRBV18	.	TRBJ1-6	CASSPQGDNSPLHF	TGTGCCAGCTCACCGCAGGGCGATAATTCACCCCTCCACTTT
.	16	TRBV6-4	TRBD2	TRBJ2-1	CASSDSMSGRPYEQFF	TGTGCCAGCAGTGACTCGATGAGCGGGAGGCCGTATGAGCAGTTCTTC
.	17	TRBV19	TRBD2	TRBJ2-2	CASSRRLAGSSTGELFF	TGTGCCAGTAGTAGAAGACTAGCGGGGTCGAGCACCGGGGAGCTGTTTTTT
.	13	TRBV5-4	.	TRBJ1-1	CASSYGQYTEAFF	TGTGCCAGCAGCTATGGACAGTACACTGAAGCTTTCTTT